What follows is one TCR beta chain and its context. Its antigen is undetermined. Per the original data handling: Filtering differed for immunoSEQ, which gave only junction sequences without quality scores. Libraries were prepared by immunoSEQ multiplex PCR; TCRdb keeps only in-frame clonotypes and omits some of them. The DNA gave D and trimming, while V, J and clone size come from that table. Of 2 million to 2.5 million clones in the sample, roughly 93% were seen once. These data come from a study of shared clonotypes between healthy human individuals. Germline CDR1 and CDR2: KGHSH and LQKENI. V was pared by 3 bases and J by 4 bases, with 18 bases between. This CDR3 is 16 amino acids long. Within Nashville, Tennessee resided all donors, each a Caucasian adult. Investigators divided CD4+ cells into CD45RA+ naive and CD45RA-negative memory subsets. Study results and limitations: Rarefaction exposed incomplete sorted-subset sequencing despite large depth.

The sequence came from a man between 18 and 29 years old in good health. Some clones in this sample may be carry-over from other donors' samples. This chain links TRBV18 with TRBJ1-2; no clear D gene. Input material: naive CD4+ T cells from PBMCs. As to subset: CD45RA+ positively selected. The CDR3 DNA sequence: TGTGCCAGCTCACCTTCGCTCGAGGGTCAAGGCTATGGCTACACCTTC. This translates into CASSPSLEGQGYGYTF.